A single sample gave rise to the 29 T cell receptor beta chains below, sequenced in a study of tumor and adjacent non-tumor tissue in lung cancer. The template was RNA from unsorted bulk tissue. The normal lung tissue was taken more than 3 cm from the tumor edge. Three rounds of nested PCR, following a modified ARM-PCR protocol, produced the TCRbeta library. TCRdb redid the calling of the multiplex PCR reads with MiXCR, one entry per CDR3 protein. This sample has some 100,000 distinct CDR3 sequences; 50% to 70% occur once, and the top ten carry around a fifth. The sequenced sample consisted of distant non-tumor lung tissue. Receptors originate from a man aged 55 to 70 with non-small cell lung cancer.

In the case of this clonotype: The germline gene is not matched at one end of the junction; a read error may be the cause. The chain is built from TRBV11-1 and TRBJ2-1; 8 bases agree with TRBD2. The germline V gene encodes CDR1 SGHAT and CDR2 FQDESV (reference sequence). The CDR3 spans 13 residues. The CDR3 spells CANSLAGHNEQFF. The CDR3 bases are TGTGCCAACAGCTTAGCGGGACACAATGAGCAGTTCTTC.

About this clonotype itself: A much larger clone differs by one base, so this may be a read error. The chain combines TRBV6-6 with TRBJ1-6; D perhaps matches TRBD1 (6 bases). Trimming pared 8 bases from V and 8 bases from J, leaving 13 bases between. The germline V gene has CDR1 MNHNY and CDR2 SVGAGI (reference sequence). CDR3 length equals 13 residues. The chain's CDR3 is CASGRGNDSPLHF. CDR3 nucleotides: TGTGCCAGCGGGAGGGGGAATGATTCACCCCTCCACTTT.

V gene TRBV11-1 combines with J gene TRBJ2-3; tentatively, D is TRBD2 (5 bases). This CDR3 has 15 residues. Between the trimmed V and J ends, which lost 10 bases and 6 bases, there was a span of 23 bases. Looked up from germline, CDR1 is SGHAT and CDR2 is FQDESV (reference sequence). The CDR3 region is CATSLAGVLSDTQYF. CDR3 DNA: TGTGCCACCAGTTTGGCCGGGGTACTGTCGGATACGCAGTATTTT.

With respect to this clonotype: A much more abundant neighbour one base away suggests this may be a read error. CDR3: CASSSETDGASVLTF. CDR3 sequence (DNA): TGTGCCAGCAGTTCGGAGACAGATGGGGCCAGCGTCCTGACTTTC. The V call is TRBV28, the J call TRBJ2-6, with TRBD1 as a possible D gene (5 bases). The CDR3 extends over 15 amino acids. The germline CDR1 and CDR2 sequences are MDHEN and SYDVKM. Supplemented by reference TRBV28 and TRBJ2-6, the full variable domain reads DVKVTQSSRYLVKRTGEKVFLECVQDMDHENMFWYRQDPGLGLRLIYFSYDVKMKEKGDIPEGYSVSREKKERFSLILESASTNQTSMYLCASSSETDGASVLTFGAGSRLTVL.

This clonotype was detected once. This likely comes from a read error, as the CDR3 has no conserved phenylalanine or tryptophan at its end. J is TRBJ2-7 and V is TRBV6-5; 8 bases are shared with TRBD1. CDR3 length: 15 amino acids. Germline assignment: CDR1 MNHEY and CDR2 SVGAGI. The chain's CDR3 is CINSYSGTGEREQYI. The DNA of the CDR3 is TGTATCAACAGTTACTCTGGGACAGGCGAACGGGAGCAGTACATC.

The chain employs TRBV12-3 or TRBV12-4 and TRBJ1-1; D not certain. The CDR3 contains 14 residues. Trimming took 7 bases from V and 1 from J, leaving 13 bases between them. This CDR3 is CASKIDIENTEAFF. CDR3 DNA sequence: TGTGCCAGCAAAATAGACATTGAGAACACTGAAGCTTTCTTT.

Comments on this clonotype: One base away lies a much larger clone, so this may be a sequencing read error. This rearrangement joins TRBV10-3 to TRBJ1-1; the D is unclear. The CDR3 covers 13 residues. Germline CDR1 ENHRY, CDR2 SYGVKD. The CDR3 loop reads CVTQETLNTEAFF. CDR3 in DNA: TGTGTCACCCAAGAGACATTGAACACTGAAGCTTTCTTT.

The chain combines TRBV11-2 with TRBJ2-1, with D possibly matching TRBD2 (6 bases). This CDR3 is 16 amino acids long. The germline gives CDR1 SGHAT, CDR2 FQNNGV. V was cut by 2 bases and J by 0 bases, with 11 bases left in between. The CDR3 region is CASSLSAGSSYNEQFF. CDR3 nucleotide sequence: TGTGCCAGCAGCTTATCAGCGGGTAGCTCCTACAATGAGCAGTTCTTC.

This clonotype has just a few counts. A read error may produce the germline difference seen at one junction end. The chain combines TRBV11-3 with TRBJ2-7; D is possibly TRBD2 (6 bases). Germline CDR1 SGHNT, CDR2 YENEEA. There are 14 residues in the CDR3. The DNA for the CDR3 is TGTGTCAGCAGCCCAGGAGGGGACTCCTACGAGCAGTATTTC. Encoded protein: CVSSPGGDSYEQYF.

On this clonotype itself: A much larger clone differs from this one at a single base, so this may be a read error. This CDR3 is missing its conserved last phenylalanine or tryptophan, likely due to a read error. The rearrangement uses TRBV20-1 and TRBJ2-3; 13 nucleotides line up with TRBD2. V shed 6 bases, J shed 4 bases, and the junction held 13 bases outside the gene matches. The CDR3 sequence is 17 residues long. CDR1 and CDR2 (germline): DFQATT, SNEGSKA (reference sequence). The CDR3 region has the DNA TGCAGTGCCCCTCCCGGACTAGCGGGGGAGCACTCAGATACGCAGTATTCT. It codes for CSAPPGLAGEHSDTQYS.

V is TRBV7-8 and J is TRBJ2-2; TRBD1 matches at 7 bases. This CDR3 has 13 residues. CDR1 is SGHVS, CDR2 FQNEAQ, per germline. Trimming took 8 bases from V and 11 from J; bases not matched to a gene: 11. For the CDR3, the DNA is TGTGCCAGCCAACAGGGGAACAACGGTGAGCTGTTTTTT. Translated, it gives CASQQGNNGELFF. Together with reference TRBV7-8 and TRBJ2-2, the CDR3 gives the full variable domain: GAGVSQSPRYKVAKRGQDVALRCDPISGHVSLFWYQQALGQGPEFLTYFQNEAQLDKSGLPSDRFFAERPEGSVSTLKIQRTQQEDSAVYLCASQQGNNGELFFGEGSRLTVL.

As concerns this clonotype: One end of the junction is discordant with germline, which a read error may explain. The CDR3 sequence is CASSPGHSAIGYYVQYF. As DNA, the CDR3 is TGTGCCAGTTCCCCGGGACATTCGGCCATAGGCTACTACGTGCAGTACTTC. The gene calls are TRBV6-5 and TRBJ2-7; D might be TRBD1 (6 bases). Germline-derived CDR1 and CDR2 are MNHEY and SVGAGI. CDR3 length: 17 amino acids.

CDR3 bases: TGCGCCAGCAGCGTGGACCGATTACCGGAGACCCAGTACTTC. Its translation is CASSVDRLPETQYF. The V gene is TRBV5-1, the J gene TRBJ2-5; D is unclear. The CDR3 spans 14 residues. Germline assignment: CDR1 SGHRS and CDR2 YFSETQ. V lost 4 bases to trimming and J lost 5 bases, with 15 bases between them.

This chain connects TRBV18 to TRBJ1-2, with no clear D. Trimming stripped 4 bases from V and 3 bases from J, with 15 bases between. The CDR3 spans 15 residues. Germline V lookup: CDR1 KGHSH, CDR2 LQKENI. CDR3 protein: CASSLPPGSDYGYTF. CDR3 nucleotide sequence: TGTGCCAGCTCACTCCCGCCAGGCAGCGACTATGGCTACACCTTC.

The table lists this clonotype with many counts. Here the CDR3 DNA reads TGTGCCAGCAGTTTCGGCGGGGCAGGTGCAGATACGCAGTATTTT. Its protein is CASSFGGAGADTQYF. V is TRBV12-3 or TRBV12-4 and J is TRBJ2-3; D might be TRBD2 (6 bases). The CDR3 runs to 15 residues. The V and J ends lost 3 bases and 4 bases respectively, with 14 bases between them.

As to this clonotype: Germline and junction disagree at one end, which may indicate a read error. This chain connects TRBV6-1 to TRBJ2-7; D possibly uses TRBD1 or TRBD2 (6 bases each). This CDR3 is built from 14 residues. Looked up from germline, CDR1 is MNHNS and CDR2 is SASEGT. CDR3 coding DNA: TGTGCCAGCAGTGAATCCGGGGGCCGCTACGAGCGGTACTTC. It yields the protein CASSESGGRYERYF.

CDR3 in amino acids: CASSSGLSGADTQYF. The CDR3 DNA sequence: TGTGCCAGCAGCTCCGGCCTCTCTGGCGCAGATACGCAGTATTTT. J is TRBJ2-3 and V is TRBV5-4; D remains unclear. The germline CDR1 and CDR2 sequences are SGHNT and YYREEE (reference sequence). V was clipped by 3 bases and J by 4 bases, with 15 bases between them. The CDR3 spans 15 residues.

Turning to this clonotype: One base away lies a much larger clone, so this may be a sequencing read error. The rearrangement links TRBV30 to TRBJ2-2; D is unresolved. Trimming removed 6 bases from V and 2 bases from J, with 7 bases in between. The CDR3 loop spans 12 amino acids. The germline CDR1 and CDR2 sequences are GTSNPN and SVGIG (reference sequence). DNA of the CDR3: TGTGCCTGTTCGGGTAACACCGGGGAGCTGTTTTTT. Translated: CACSGNTGELFF.

Concerning this clonotype itself: One junction end disagrees with the germline gene, perhaps due to a read error. V and J are TRBV6-2 or TRBV6-3 and TRBJ2-2, with 9 positions matching TRBD1. Germline V gene sequence: CDR1 MNHEY, CDR2 SVGEGT. CDR3 length: 16 residues. This CDR3 is CGSSSGTGTSTGKLFF. Written as DNA, the CDR3 is TGTGGCAGCAGTTCCGGGACAGGGACGAGCACCGGGAAGCTGTTTTTT.

For this clonotype: One junction end disagrees with the germline gene, perhaps due to a read error. The chain links TRBV6-6 to TRBJ1-1; 8 bases agree with TRBD1. CDR1 and CDR2 from the germline V gene are MNHNY and SVGAGI (reference sequence). The CDR3 contains 14 residues. In DNA form, the CDR3 reads TGCGCCAGCATCTTTGACAGGGGGAACACTGAAGCTTTCTTT. It codes for CASIFDRGNTEAFF.

The sample holds many counts of this clonotype. The CDR3 DNA is TGTGCCAGCAGCAAGGGGAGGCTAGCGGGAGTTTATGAGCAGTTCTTC. Amino acid sequence: CASSKGRLAGVYEQFF. The chain carries TRBV6-6 and TRBJ2-1, with TRBD2 identical over 10 bases. The CDR3 runs to 16 residues. V lost 6 bases, J lost 8 bases, and 13 bases stayed unmatched. Germline CDR1 is MNHNY and CDR2 is SVGAGI (reference sequence).

The rearrangement links TRBV6-5 to TRBJ2-7; TRBD1 aligns across 11 bases. The V gene's germline CDR1 is MNHEY and CDR2 SVGAGI. The length of the CDR3 is 15 residues. The V segment lost 6 bases and the J segment 12 bases; nucleotides outside the gene matches: 16. The CDR3 loop is CASRGQGAGSYERYF. In nucleotides, the CDR3 is TGTGCCAGCAGAGGACAGGGGGCGGGCTCCTACGAACGGTACTTC.

This clonotype was found a few times. The genes are TRBV7-8 and TRBJ1-2; D unresolved. V dropped 1 base and J dropped 4 bases, with 7 bases sitting between them. Germline V CDR1 and CDR2: SGHVS, FQNEAQ. The CDR3 is made up of 13 amino acids. This CDR3 reads CASSLDGSYGYTF. CDR3 sequence (DNA): TGTGCCAGCAGCTTAGACGGCAGCTATGGCTACACCTTC.

With regard to this clonotype: A much larger clone lies a single base off, so this may be a read error. The chain couples TRBV6-1 to TRBJ2-5; D possibly corresponds to TRBD1 (5 bases). Germline V gene lookup returns CDR1 MNHNS and CDR2 SASEGT. There are 13 residues in the CDR3. V lost 5 bases and J lost 4, with 11 bases in between. CDR3 nucleotide sequence: TGTGCCAGCAGTTCCCAGGGCAGAGAGACCCAGTACTTC. Protein product: CASSSQGRETQYF.

This sequence joins TRBV11-2 and TRBJ2-5; D not certain. Germline V gene data show CDR1 as SGHAT and CDR2 as FQNNGV. There are 14 residues in the CDR3. The ends were cut back, 2 bases at V and 3 bases at J, with 10 bases in the middle. The CDR3 loop reads CASSLTLRKETQYF. CDR3 DNA: TGTGCCAGCAGCTTAACCCTTAGGAAAGAGACCCAGTACTTC.

This clonotype was counted only a few times. The CDR3 bases are TGCGCCAGCAGCAAGACAGGGGTTGGCGAGACCCAGTACTTC. Translating gives CASSKTGVGETQYF. V and J are TRBV5-1 and TRBJ2-5; 8 bases agree with TRBD1. With V trimmed by 4 bases and J by 5 bases, 7 bases remained unmatched. Germline CDR1 SGHRS, CDR2 YFSETQ. This CDR3 is 14 amino acids long.

The chain employs TRBV29-1 and TRBJ2-7, with TRBD1 as a possible D gene (5 bases). Germline CDR1 reads SQVTM; CDR2 reads ANQGSEA. V lost 6 bases to trimming and J lost 1 base, with 13 bases between them. The CDR3 covers 13 residues. CDR3 in DNA: TGCAGCGTCCGACAGAGGAATTCCTACGAGCAGTACTTC. It translates to CSVRQRNSYEQYF.

About this clonotype: The conserved closing phenylalanine or tryptophan is absent in this CDR3, likely reflecting a read error. V usage is TRBV5-5 and J usage is TRBJ1-4; D is uncertain. The length of the CDR3 is 17 residues. Germline V gives CDR1 SGHKS, CDR2 YYEKEE (reference sequence). CDR3 sequence (DNA): TGTGTCAGCAGCTTGTTTGGCACCTTTGCAACTAATGAAAAACTGTTTTCT. It is translated as CVSSLFGTFATNEKLFS.

With regard to this clonotype: One base away lies a much larger clone, so this may be a sequencing read error. This rearrangement joins TRBV20-1 to TRBJ2-1, with 13 bases aligning to TRBD2. Trimming removed 0 bases from V and 15 bases from J; junction bases left unmatched: 11. Germline CDR1 and CDR2: DFQATT and SNEGSKA (reference sequence). The CDR3 runs to 15 residues. The CDR3 sequence: CSARDPGTSGKGRFF. The DNA of the CDR3 is TGCAGTGCTAGAGACCCCGGGACTAGCGGGAAGGGGCGGTTCTTC.